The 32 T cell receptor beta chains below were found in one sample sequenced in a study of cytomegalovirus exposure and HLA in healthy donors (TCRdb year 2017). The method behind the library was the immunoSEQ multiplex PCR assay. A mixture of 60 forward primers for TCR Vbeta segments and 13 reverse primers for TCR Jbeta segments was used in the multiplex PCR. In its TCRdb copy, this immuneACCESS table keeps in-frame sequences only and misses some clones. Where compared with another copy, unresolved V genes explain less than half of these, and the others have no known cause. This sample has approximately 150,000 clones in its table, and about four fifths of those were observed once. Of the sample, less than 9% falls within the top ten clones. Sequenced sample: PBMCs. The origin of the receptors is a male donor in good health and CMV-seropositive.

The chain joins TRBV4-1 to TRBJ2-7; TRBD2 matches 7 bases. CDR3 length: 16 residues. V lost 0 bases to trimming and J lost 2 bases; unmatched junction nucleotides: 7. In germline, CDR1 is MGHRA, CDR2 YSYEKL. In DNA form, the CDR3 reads TGCGCCAGCAGCCAAGAAGGGAGGGGCCGTGCCTACGAGCAGTACTTC. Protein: CASSQEGRGRAYEQYF.

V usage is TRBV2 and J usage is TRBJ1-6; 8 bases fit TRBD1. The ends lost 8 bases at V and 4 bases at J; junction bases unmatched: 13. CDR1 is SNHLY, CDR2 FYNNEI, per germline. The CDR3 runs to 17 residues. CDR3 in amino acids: CASLGNYGTGYNSPLHF. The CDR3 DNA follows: TGTGCCAGCCTGGGGAATTATGGGACAGGTTATAATTCACCCCTCCACTTT.

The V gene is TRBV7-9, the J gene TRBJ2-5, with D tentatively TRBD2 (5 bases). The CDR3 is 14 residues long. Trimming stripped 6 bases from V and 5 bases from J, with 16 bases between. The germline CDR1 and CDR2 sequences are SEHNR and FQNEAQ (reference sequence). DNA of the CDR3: TGTGCCAGCAGTCCCGGACTCCAAGCCGAGACCCAGTACTTC. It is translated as CASSPGLQAETQYF.

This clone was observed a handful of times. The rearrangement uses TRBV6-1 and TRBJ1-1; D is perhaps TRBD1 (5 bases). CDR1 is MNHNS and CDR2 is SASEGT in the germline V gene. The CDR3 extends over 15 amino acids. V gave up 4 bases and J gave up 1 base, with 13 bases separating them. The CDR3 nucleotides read TGTGCCAGCAGTGGGGGCATGGGTGAGAACACTGAAGCTTTCTTT. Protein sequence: CASSGGMGENTEAFF.

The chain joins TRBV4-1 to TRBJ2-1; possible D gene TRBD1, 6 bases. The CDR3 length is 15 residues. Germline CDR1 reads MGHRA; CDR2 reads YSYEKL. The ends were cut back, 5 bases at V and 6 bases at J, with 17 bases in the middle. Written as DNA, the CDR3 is TGCGCCAGCAGCTTGGACAGTCCGAGGGCCAATGAGCAGTTCTTC. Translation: CASSLDSPRANEQFF.

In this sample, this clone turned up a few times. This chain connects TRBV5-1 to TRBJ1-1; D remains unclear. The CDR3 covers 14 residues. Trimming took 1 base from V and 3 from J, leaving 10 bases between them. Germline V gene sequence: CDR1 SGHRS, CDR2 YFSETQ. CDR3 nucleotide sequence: TGCGCCAGCAGCTTGACAGATGATTACACTGAAGCTTTCTTT. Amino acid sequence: CASSLTDDYTEAFF.

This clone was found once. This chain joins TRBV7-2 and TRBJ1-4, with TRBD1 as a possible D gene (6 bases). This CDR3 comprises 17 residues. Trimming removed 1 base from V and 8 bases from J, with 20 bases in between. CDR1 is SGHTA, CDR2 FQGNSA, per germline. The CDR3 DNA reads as TGTGCCAGCAGCTTAGGTATTTCAGGGGCTGAGAGAGAAAAACTGTTTTTT. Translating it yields CASSLGISGAEREKLFF.

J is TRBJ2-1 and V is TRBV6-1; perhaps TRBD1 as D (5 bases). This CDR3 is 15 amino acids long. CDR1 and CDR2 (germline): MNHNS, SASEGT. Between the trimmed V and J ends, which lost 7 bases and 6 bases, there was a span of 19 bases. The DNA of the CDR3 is TGTGCCAGCACCCAAGGAACAGGTCTGGCCAATGAGCAGTTCTTC. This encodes CASTQGTGLANEQFF.

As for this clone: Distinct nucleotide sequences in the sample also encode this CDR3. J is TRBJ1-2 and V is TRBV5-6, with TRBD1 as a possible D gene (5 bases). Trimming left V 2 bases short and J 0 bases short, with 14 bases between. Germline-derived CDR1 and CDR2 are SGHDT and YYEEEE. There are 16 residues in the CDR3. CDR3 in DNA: TGTGCCAGCAGCTTACCCCCAGGGTCAACTAACTATGGCTACACCTTC. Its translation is CASSLPPGSTNYGYTF.

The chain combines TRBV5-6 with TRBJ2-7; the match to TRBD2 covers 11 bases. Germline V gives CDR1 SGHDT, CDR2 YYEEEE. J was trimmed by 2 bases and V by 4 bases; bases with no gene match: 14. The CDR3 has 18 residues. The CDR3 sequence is CASSPFASGGIKTYEQYF. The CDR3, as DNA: TGTGCCAGCAGCCCTTTCGCTAGCGGGGGGATCAAAACCTACGAGCAGTACTTC.

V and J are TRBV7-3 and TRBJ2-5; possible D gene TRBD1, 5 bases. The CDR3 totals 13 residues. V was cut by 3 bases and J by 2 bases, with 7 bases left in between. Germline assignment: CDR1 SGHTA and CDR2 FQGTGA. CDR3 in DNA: TGTGCCAGCAGCTTCGACAGACAAGAGACCCAGTACTTC. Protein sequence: CASSFDRQETQYF.

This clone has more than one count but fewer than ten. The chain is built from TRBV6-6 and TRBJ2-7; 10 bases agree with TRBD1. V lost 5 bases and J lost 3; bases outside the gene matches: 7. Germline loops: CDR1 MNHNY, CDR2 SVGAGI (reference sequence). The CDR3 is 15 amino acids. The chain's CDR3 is CASSGGTGVGYEQYF. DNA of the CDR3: TGTGCCAGCAGTGGCGGGACAGGGGTAGGCTACGAGCAGTACTTC.

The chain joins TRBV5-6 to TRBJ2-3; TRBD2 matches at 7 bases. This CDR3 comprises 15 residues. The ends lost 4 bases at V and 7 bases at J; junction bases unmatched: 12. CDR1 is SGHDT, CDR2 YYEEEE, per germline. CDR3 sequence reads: CASSPIASGVYTQYF. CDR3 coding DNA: TGTGCCAGCAGCCCCATAGCTAGCGGAGTTTATACGCAGTATTTT.

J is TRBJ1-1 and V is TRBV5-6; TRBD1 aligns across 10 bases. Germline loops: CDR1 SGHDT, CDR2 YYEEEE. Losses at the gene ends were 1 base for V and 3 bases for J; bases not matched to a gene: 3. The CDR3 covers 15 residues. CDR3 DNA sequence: TGTGCCAGCAGCTTGCCCGGGACAGGGGACACTGAAGCTTTCTTT. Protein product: CASSLPGTGDTEAFF.

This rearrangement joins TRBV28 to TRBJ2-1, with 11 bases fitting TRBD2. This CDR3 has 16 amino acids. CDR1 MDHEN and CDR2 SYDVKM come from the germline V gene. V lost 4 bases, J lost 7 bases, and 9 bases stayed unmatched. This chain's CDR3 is CASSSTTSGGLNEQFF. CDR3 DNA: TGTGCCAGCAGTTCCACTACTAGCGGGGGTCTAAATGAGCAGTTCTTC.

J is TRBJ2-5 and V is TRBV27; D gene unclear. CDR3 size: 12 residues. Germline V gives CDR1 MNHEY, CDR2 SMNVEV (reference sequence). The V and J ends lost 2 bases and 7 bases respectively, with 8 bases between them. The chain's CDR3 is CASSLISGTQYF. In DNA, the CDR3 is TGTGCCAGCAGTTTAATCTCAGGGACCCAGTACTTC.

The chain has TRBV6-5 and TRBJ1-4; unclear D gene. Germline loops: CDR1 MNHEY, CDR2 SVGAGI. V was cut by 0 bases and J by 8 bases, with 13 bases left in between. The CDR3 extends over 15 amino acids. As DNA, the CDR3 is TGTGCCAGCAGTTACTCGTCCGGGGTCCAGGAAAAACTGTTTTTT. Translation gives CASSYSSGVQEKLFF.

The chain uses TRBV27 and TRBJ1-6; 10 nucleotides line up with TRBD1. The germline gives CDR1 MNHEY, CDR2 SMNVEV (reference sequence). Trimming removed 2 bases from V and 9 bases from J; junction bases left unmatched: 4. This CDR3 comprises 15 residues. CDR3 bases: TGTGCCAGCAGTTTAGCGGGACAGGGGACTTCACCCCTCCACTTT. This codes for CASSLAGQGTSPLHF.

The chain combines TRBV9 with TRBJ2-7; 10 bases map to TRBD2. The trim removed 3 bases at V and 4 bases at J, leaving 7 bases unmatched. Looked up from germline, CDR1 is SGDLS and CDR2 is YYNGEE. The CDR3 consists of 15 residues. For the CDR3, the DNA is TGTGCCAGCAGCGGCGAAGCGGGGGGGCCTTACGAGCAGTACTTC. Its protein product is CASSGEAGGPYEQYF.

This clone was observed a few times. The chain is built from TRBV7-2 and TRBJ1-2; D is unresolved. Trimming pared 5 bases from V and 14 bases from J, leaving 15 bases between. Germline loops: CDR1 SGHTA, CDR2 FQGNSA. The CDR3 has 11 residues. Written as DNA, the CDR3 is TGTGCCAGCAGCCCTGGGAGTCGGCGGACCTTC. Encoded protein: CASSPGSRRTF.

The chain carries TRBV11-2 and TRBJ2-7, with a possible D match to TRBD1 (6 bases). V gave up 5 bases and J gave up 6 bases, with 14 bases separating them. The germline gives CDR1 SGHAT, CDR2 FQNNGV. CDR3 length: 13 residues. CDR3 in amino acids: CASSPLLGGEQYF. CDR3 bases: TGTGCCAGCAGCCCATTGTTAGGGGGCGAGCAGTACTTC.

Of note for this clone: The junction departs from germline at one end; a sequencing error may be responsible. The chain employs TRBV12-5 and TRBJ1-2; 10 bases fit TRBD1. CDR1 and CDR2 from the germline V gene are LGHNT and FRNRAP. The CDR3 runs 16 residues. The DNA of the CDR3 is TGTGCTAGTGGTTTGCCTTGGACAGGGGGTTCGTATGGCTACCCCTTC. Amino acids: CASGLPWTGGSYGYPF.

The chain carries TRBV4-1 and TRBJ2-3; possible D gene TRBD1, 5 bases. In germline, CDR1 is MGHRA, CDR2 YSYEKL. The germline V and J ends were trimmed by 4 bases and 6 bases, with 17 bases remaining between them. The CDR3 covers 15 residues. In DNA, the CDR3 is TGCGCCAGCAGCCGAAAGACAGAGGCCGGGGATACGCAGTATTTT. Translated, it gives CASSRKTEAGDTQYF.

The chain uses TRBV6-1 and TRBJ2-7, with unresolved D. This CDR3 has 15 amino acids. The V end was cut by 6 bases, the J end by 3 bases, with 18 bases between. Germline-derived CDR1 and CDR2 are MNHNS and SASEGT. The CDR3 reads CASSEQPTSYYEQYF. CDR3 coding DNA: TGTGCCAGCAGCGAACAGCCGACAAGCTACTACGAGCAGTACTTC.

CDR3 sequence (DNA): TGTGCCAGCAGCTTAGACTTACAGGCCCTCGAGCAGTACTTC. The encoded protein is CASSLDLQALEQYF. The genes are TRBV11-2 and TRBJ2-7, with D perhaps TRBD1 (5 bases). The CDR3 loop spans 14 amino acids. V was trimmed by 0 bases and J by 6 bases, leaving 12 bases between them. Germline CDR1 and CDR2: SGHAT and FQNNGV.

The CDR3 here is CASSYSRFQPQHF. The CDR3 DNA sequence: TGTGCCAGCAGTTACTCCCGGTTCCAGCCCCAGCATTTT. The gene calls are TRBV6-5 and TRBJ1-5; D is unresolved. This CDR3 region has 13 residues. The germline V and J ends were trimmed by 0 bases and 7 bases, with 7 bases remaining between them. Germline CDR1 is MNHEY and CDR2 is SVGAGI.

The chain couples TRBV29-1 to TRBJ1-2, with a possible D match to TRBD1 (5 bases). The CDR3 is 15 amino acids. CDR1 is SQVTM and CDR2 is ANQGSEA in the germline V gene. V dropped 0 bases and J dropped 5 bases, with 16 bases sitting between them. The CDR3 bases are TGCAGCGTTGAAGATGCAGGGCTGGGACTTTATGGCTACACCTTC. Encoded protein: CSVEDAGLGLYGYTF.

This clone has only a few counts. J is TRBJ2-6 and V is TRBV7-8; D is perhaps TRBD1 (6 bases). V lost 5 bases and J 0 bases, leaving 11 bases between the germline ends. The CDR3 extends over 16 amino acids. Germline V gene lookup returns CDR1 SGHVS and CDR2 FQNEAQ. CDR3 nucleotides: TGTGCCAGCAGCCCCCAGGGGCTCTCTGGGGCCAACGTCCTGACTTTC. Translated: CASSPQGLSGANVLTF. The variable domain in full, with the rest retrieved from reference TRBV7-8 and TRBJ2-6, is GAGVSQSPRYKVAKRGQDVALRCDPISGHVSLFWYQQALGQGPEFLTYFQNEAQLDKSGLPSDRFFAERPEGSVSTLKIQRTQQEDSAVYLCASSPQGLSGANVLTFGAGSRLTVL.

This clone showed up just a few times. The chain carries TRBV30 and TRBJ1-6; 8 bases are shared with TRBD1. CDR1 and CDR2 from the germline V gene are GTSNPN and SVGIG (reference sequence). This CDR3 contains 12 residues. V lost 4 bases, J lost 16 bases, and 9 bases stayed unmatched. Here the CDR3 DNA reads TGTGCCTGGACGACCGGGACAGGAACACTCCACTTT. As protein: CAWTTGTGTLHF.

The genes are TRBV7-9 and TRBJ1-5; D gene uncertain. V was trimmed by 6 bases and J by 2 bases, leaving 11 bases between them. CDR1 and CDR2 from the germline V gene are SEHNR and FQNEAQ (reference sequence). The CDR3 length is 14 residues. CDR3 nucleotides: TGTGCCAGCAGTCGACCGGAGGGCAATCAGCCCCAGCATTTT. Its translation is CASSRPEGNQPQHF.

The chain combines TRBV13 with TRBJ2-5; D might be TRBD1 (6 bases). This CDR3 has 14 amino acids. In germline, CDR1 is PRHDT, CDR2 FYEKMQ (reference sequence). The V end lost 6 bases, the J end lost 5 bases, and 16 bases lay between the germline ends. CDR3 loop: CASSAQGPSETQYF. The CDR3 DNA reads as TGTGCCAGCAGTGCCCAGGGGCCCTCGGAGACCCAGTACTTC.

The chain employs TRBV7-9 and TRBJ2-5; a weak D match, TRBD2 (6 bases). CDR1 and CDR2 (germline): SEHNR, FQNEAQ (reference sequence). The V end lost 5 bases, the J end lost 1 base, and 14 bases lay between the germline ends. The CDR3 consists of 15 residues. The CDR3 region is CASSPPEGFQETQYF. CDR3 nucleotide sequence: TGTGCCAGCAGCCCCCCGGAGGGGTTCCAAGAGACCCAGTACTTC.